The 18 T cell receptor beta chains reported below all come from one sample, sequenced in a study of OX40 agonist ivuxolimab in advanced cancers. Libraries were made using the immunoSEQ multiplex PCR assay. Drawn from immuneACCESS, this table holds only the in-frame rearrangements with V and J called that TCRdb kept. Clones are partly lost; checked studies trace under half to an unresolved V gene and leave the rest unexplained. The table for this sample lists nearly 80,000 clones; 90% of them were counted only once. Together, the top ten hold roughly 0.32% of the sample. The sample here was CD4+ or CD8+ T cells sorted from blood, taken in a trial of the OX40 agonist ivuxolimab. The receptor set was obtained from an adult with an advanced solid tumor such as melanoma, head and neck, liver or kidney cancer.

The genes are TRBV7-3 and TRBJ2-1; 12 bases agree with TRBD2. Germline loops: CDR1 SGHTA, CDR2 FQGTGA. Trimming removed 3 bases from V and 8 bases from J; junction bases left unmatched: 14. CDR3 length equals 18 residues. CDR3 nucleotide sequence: TGTGCCAGCAGCTTTAGTAGGGCTAGCGGGGGGGCTACCGATGAGCAGTTCTTC. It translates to CASSFSRASGGATDEQFF.

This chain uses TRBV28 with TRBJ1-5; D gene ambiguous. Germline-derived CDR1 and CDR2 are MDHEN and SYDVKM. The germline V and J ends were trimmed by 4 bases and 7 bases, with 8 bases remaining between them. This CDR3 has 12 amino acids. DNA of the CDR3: TGTGCCAGCAGTTCTTTCGTCCAGCCCCAGCATTTT. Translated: CASSSFVQPQHF. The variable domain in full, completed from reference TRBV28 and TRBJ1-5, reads DVKVTQSSRYLVKRTGEKVFLECVQDMDHENMFWYRQDPGLGLRLIYFSYDVKMKEKGDIPEGYSVSREKKERFSLILESASTNQTSMYLCASSSFVQPQHFGDGTRLSIL.

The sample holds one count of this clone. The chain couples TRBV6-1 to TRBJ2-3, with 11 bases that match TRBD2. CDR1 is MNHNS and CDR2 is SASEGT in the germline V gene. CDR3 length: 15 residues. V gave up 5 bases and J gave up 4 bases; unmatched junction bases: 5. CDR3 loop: CASSSGLAAADTQYF. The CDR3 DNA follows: TGTGCCAGCAGTTCGGGACTAGCGGCCGCAGATACGCAGTATTTT.

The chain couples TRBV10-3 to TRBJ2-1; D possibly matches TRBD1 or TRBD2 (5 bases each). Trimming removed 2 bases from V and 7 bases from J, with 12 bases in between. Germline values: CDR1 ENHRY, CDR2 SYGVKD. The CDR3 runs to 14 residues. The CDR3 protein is CAISEMGDGNEQFF. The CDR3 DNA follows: TGTGCCATCAGTGAGATGGGGGACGGGAATGAGCAGTTCTTC.

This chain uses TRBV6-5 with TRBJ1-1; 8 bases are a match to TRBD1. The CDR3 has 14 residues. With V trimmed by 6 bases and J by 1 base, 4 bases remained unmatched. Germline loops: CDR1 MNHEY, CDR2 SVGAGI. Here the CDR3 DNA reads TGTGCCAGCAGGGTAGACAGGGGGAACACTGAAGCTTTCTTT. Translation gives CASRVDRGNTEAFF.

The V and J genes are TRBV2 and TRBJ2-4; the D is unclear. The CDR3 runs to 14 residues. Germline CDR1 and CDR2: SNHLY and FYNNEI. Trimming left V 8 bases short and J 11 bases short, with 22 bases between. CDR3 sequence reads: CASSGSHIRSLQYF. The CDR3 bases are TGTGCCAGCTCCGGGTCCCACATTAGGTCTCTTCAGTACTTC.

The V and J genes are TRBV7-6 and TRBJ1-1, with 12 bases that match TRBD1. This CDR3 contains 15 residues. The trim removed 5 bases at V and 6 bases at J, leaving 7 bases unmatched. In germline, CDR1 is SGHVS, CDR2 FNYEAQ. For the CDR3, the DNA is TGTGCCAGCAGCAGAGGGACAGGGGGCAACTCTGAAGCTTTCTTT. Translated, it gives CASSRGTGGNSEAFF.

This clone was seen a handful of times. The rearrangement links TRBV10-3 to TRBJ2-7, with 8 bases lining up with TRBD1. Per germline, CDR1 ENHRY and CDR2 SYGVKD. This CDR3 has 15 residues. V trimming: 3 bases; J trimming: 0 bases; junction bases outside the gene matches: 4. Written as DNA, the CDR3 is TGTGCCATCAGTGATAGACAGGGGAGCTCCTACGAGCAGTACGTC. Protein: CAISDRQGSSYEQYV.

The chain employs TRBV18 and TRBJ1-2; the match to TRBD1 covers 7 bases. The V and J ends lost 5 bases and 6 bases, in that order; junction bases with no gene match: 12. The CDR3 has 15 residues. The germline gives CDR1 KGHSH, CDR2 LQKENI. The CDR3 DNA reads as TGTGCCAGCTCAAAGTACCAGACAGGGTCGAATGGCTACACCTTC. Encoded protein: CASSKYQTGSNGYTF.

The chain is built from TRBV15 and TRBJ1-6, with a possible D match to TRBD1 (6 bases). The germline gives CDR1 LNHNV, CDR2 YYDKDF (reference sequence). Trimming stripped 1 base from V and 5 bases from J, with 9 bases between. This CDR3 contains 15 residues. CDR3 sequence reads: CATSRGTENNSPLHF. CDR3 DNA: TGTGCCACCAGCAGAGGGACAGAGAATAATTCACCCCTCCACTTT. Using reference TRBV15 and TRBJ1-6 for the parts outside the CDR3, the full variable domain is DAMVIQNPRYQVTQFGKPVTLSCSQTLNHNVMYWYQQKSSQAPKLLFHYYDKDFNNEADTPDNFQSRRPNTSFCFLDIRSPGLGDTAMYLCATSRGTENNSPLHFGNGTRLTVT.

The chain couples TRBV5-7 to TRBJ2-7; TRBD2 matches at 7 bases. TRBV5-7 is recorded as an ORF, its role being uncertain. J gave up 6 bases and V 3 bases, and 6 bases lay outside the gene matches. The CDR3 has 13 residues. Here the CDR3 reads CASSWGGSGEQYF. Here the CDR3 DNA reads TGTGCCAGCAGCTGGGGGGGTTCGGGCGAGCAGTACTTC.

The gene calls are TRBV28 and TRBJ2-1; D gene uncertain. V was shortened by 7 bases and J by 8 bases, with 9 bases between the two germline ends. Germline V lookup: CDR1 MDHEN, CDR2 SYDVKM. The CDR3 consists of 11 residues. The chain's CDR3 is CASNSHHEQFF. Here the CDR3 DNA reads TGTGCCAGCAACTCCCATCATGAGCAGTTCTTC.

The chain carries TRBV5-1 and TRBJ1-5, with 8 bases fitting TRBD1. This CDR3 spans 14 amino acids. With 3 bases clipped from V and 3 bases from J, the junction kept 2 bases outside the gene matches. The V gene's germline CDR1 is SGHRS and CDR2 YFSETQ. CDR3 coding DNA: TGCGCCAGCAGCTCGGGACAGGTCAATCAGCCCCAGCATTTT. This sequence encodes CASSSGQVNQPQHF.

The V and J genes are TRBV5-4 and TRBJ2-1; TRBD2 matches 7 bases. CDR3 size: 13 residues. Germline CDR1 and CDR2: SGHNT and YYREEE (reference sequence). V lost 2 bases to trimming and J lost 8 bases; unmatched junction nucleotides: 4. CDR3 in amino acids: CASSLPGGHEQFF. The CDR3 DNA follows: TGTGCCAGCAGCTTACCGGGAGGTCATGAGCAGTTCTTC.

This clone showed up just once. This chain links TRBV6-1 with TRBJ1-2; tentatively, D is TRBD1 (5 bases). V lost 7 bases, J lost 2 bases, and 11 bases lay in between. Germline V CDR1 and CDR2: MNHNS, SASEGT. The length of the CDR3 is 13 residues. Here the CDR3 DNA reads TGTGCCAGCACCTCGACAGTCAACTATGGCTACACCTTC. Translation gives CASTSTVNYGYTF.

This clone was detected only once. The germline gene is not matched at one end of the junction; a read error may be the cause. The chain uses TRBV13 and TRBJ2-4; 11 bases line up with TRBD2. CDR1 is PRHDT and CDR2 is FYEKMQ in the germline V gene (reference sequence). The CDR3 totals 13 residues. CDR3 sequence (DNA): TGTGCCAGCAGCTTACTAGCGGGGGGCGGTCCGGACTTC. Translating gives CASSLLAGGGPDF.

DNA of the CDR3: TGTGCCAGCCAGACCGACGGGACAGGGTGGGTGGGAACCTTC. It encodes CASQTDGTGWVGTF. The rearrangement links TRBV28 to TRBJ1-2, with 9 positions matching TRBD1. This CDR3 has 14 amino acids. The germline V gene encodes CDR1 MDHEN and CDR2 SYDVKM. Unmatched junction bases numbered 18, after V lost 8 bases and J lost 14 bases.

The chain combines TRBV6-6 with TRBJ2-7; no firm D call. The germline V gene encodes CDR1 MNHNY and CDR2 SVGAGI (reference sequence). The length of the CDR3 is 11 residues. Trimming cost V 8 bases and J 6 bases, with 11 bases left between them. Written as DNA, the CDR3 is TGTGCCAGCCCCTACAGCTGCGAGCAGTACGTC. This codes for CASPYSCEQYV.